Listed here is a single T cell receptor beta chain. Antigen unknown. The data originate from a study of T cell repertoires in cytomegalovirus infection. Study context: HLA-B-restricted CMV epitopes that are well studied, plus recently identified HLA-C-restricted ones, were used by the study. Indications of both CMV infection and matching HLA type were provided by public TCR beta signatures.

Study results and caveats: Carriage of CMV together with the relevant HLA was identifiable through cumulative public TCR beta family frequency. Predominance within the ex vivo response was attributable to HLA-C-restricted CMV-specific TCR beta clonotypes.

Germline V gene sequence: CDR1 SGHNT, CDR2 YYREEE (reference sequence). CDR3 length: 13 amino acids. V lost 4 bases to trimming and J lost 8 bases, with 13 bases between them. A single record per CDR3 protein comes from TCRdb applying MiXCR to the reads. The table has just over 450,000 distinct CDR3 sequences, about 42% seen once. Sequencing used cultured PBMCs, obtained from culture after CMV antigen stimulation. The sequence derives from a human donor in good health (CMV status not recorded). Some clones in this sample may be carry-over from other donors' samples. The V call is TRBV5-4, the J call TRBJ2-1, with D possibly matching TRBD1 (5 bases). CDR3 sequence reads: CASSTTAGYEQFF. CDR3 sequence (DNA): TGTGCCAGCAGCACCACCGCAGGGTATGAGCAGTTCTTC.